Described below is a single T cell receptor (beta chain) sequence and its context. As yet, its antigen is unknown. V lost 6 bases and J lost 7; bases outside the gene matches: 10. The CDR3 runs to 15 residues. Looked up from germline, CDR1 is KGHDR and CDR2 is SFDVKD. This specimen belongs to a study of post-analysis software for immune sequencing data. Included in the TCR beta cDNA libraries were unique molecular identifiers. There were roughly 0.95 to 10 million T cells, and about 500,000 cDNA molecules came from them. TCRdb fed the PCR reads into MiXCR, producing one record per CDR3 protein. Of about 160,000 distinct CDR3 sequences detected, 35% to 40% appear once; the ten largest clones hold under 30%. General study results and limits: Controls showed lower frequencies than patients for roughly five TRBV segments, and TRBV5-6, TRBV5-1 and TRBV20-1 were among these.

The sequence came from a girl under 18 with multiple sclerosis. This chain links TRBV24-1 with TRBJ2-1, with TRBD2 matching over 8 bases. The sample here was blood, taken after autologous hematopoietic stem cell transplantation. The CDR3 coding sequence is TGTGCCACCAGTTTCGGCGGGACTAGGGGGAATGAGCAGTTCTTC. Translated: CATSFGGTRGNEQFF.